The rows below give T cell receptor beta chains drawn from one sample of a study of CD8 T cells in ankylosing spondylitis. TCRdb used MiXCR to reprocess the 5' RACE reads, holding one entry per CDR3 protein. The table lists 200,000 to 300,000 distinct CDR3 sequences, 8% to 9.5% of them singletons. The sequencing sample was made of blood, either unsorted or a sorted T cell fraction (not recorded which). The receptors come from a male donor with ankylosing spondylitis or in good health (not recorded which). Each CDR3 is given with its conserved first and last residue. D genes are given only for firm matches. Not all rows give a size; the values are once, few, many and, for expanded clones, a class.

size: many; V: TRBV6-2/TRBV6-3; D: TRBD2; J: TRBJ2-7; DNA: TGTGCCAGCAGTTACGGGATCTCAACTAGCGGGATCTACGAGCAGTACTTC; CDR3: CASSYGISTSGIYEQYF
size: few; V: TRBV4-2; D: -; J: TRBJ1-5; DNA: TGTGCCAGCAGCCAAGTTCGGTCTAATCAGCCCCAGCATTTT; CDR3: CASSQVRSNQPQHF
size: many; V: TRBV20-1; D: TRBD1; J: TRBJ2-7; DNA: TGCAGTGCTAGTGGTCTCGGGACAGACGAGCAGTACTTC; CDR3: CSASGLGTDEQYF
size: -; V: TRBV19; D: -; J: TRBJ1-2; DNA: TGTGCCAGTAGTAGACACGAGAGGGGCTACACCTTC; CDR3: CASSRHERGYTF
size: many; V: TRBV11-1; D: -; J: TRBJ2-1; DNA: TGTGCCAGCAGCTTAGCAGAGACCGAGCAGTTCTTC; CDR3: CASSLAETEQFF
size: many; V: TRBV20-1; D: TRBD1; J: TRBJ1-2; DNA: TGCAGTGCCTCACCACAGGGACAGGCTTCTGGCTACACCTTC; CDR3: CSASPQGQASGYTF
size: many; V: TRBV7-3; D: TRBD1; J: TRBJ2-3; DNA: TGTGCCAGCAGCATAGACAGGGAGAGCACAGATACGCAGTATTTT; CDR3: CASSIDRESTDTQYF
size: many; V: TRBV5-1; D: TRBD1; J: TRBJ2-1; DNA: TGCGCCAGCAGCTCACCCGGGACAGGGTTCAATGAGCAGTTCTTC; CDR3: CASSSPGTGFNEQFF
size: many; V: TRBV10-3; D: -; J: TRBJ2-2; DNA: TGTGCCATCAAATCCGGCGGGGAGAACACCGGGGAGCTGTTTTTT; CDR3: CAIKSGGENTGELFF
size: -; V: TRBV19; D: -; J: TRBJ2-1; DNA: TGTGCCAGTAGTCCCCTCGGGACCTACAATGAGCAGTTCTTC; CDR3: CASSPLGTYNEQFF
size: few; V: TRBV5-5; D: TRBD2; J: TRBJ2-3; DNA: TGTGCCAGCAGCTCTTCCATAGCGGGGGGGCGAGATACGCAGTATTTT; CDR3: CASSSSIAGGRDTQYF
size: -; V: TRBV7-2; D: -; J: TRBJ2-1; DNA: TGTGCCAGCAGCTTAGAACGTTTGGGCTTTCGGTTCTTC; CDR3: CASSLERLGFRFF
size: -; V: TRBV27; D: TRBD2; J: TRBJ2-7; DNA: TGTGCCAGCAGTTCTGCGGGGGGGCCGCGTGAGCAGTACTTC; CDR3: CASSSAGGPREQYF
size: many; V: TRBV29-1; D: TRBD1; J: TRBJ1-2; DNA: TGCAGCGTTGAAGATCGGGACAGGGGAAACTATGGCTACACCTTC; CDR3: CSVEDRDRGNYGYTF
size: -; V: TRBV7-7; D: -; J: TRBJ2-1; DNA: TGTGCTAGCAGCCCATTCGATGTGGGGAACAATGAGCAGTTCTTC; CDR3: CASSPFDVGNNEQFF
size: many; V: TRBV12-3/TRBV12-4; D: TRBD2; J: TRBJ2-7; DNA: TGTGCCAGCAGTTTGGGGACTAGCGAACCGGGGTACTTC; CDR3: CASSLGTSEPGYF
size: many; V: TRBV12-3/TRBV12-4; D: -; J: TRBJ1-5; DNA: TGTGCCAGCAGACCGGGACTGGGGGTCCAGCATTTT; CDR3: CASRPGLGVQHF
size: many; V: TRBV12-3/TRBV12-4; D: TRBD2; J: TRBJ2-3; DNA: TGTGCCAGCAGCCCCAGGGGTAGCGGGGTAGCAAATACGCAGTATTTT; CDR3: CASSPRGSGVANTQYF
size: many; V: TRBV5-1; D: -; J: TRBJ1-4; DNA: TGCGCCAGCAGCTTGGGAGGGGTCGATGAAAAACTGTTTTTT; CDR3: CASSLGGVDEKLFF
size: many; V: TRBV10-3; D: -; J: TRBJ1-1; DNA: TGTGCCATCAGTGACGGTAGCAGAGTTCCGGAAGCTTTCTTT; CDR3: CAISDGSRVPEAFF
size: -; V: TRBV5-1; D: -; J: TRBJ2-5; DNA: TGCGCCAGCAGCCCCTTAGGCGGAAGCGAGACCCAGTACTTC; CDR3: CASSPLGGSETQYF
size: many; V: TRBV5-5; D: TRBD1; J: TRBJ1-1; DNA: TGTGCCAGCAGCTTCACAGGGGGAATGAACACTGAAGCTTTCTTT; CDR3: CASSFTGGMNTEAFF
size: many; V: TRBV7-2; D: -; J: TRBJ2-7; DNA: TGTGCCAGCAGCCTTACGACTAGTTACGAGCAGTACTTC; CDR3: CASSLTTSYEQYF
size: many; V: TRBV20-1; D: -; J: TRBJ2-5; DNA: TGCAGTGCTACCCCAGGGGAGACCCAGTACTTC; CDR3: CSATPGETQYF
size: many; V: TRBV4-3; D: -; J: TRBJ2-3; DNA: TGCGCCAGCAGCCAAGACAGGCTCACAGATACGCAGTATTTT; CDR3: CASSQDRLTDTQYF